One sample yielded the 9 T cell receptor beta chains listed below, sequenced in a study of Ad26.COV2.S vaccination and SARS-CoV-2 variants. Generated by immunoSEQ multiplex PCR, the TCRdb table keeps only in-frame clones and is missing some. In the table there are roughly 100,000 clones, around three quarters of which are singletons. Source: peripheral blood, taken after recovery from COVID-19. The source is a human donor who had recovered from COVID-19.

The chain carries TRBV11-2 and TRBJ2-1, with a possible D match to TRBD1 (5 bases). Germline values: CDR1 SGHAT, CDR2 FQNNGV. This CDR3 contains 15 residues. Trimming took 7 bases from V and 7 from J, leaving 20 bases between them. In DNA form, the CDR3 reads TGTGCCAGCACCCGAGACAGACAAGCTACAAATGAGCAGTTCTTC. This codes for CASTRDRQATNEQFF.

This chain joins TRBV6-5 and TRBJ2-5; 7 bases agree with TRBD1. The V segment lost 4 bases and the J segment 4 bases; nucleotides outside the gene matches: 6. Germline V gene lookup returns CDR1 MNHEY and CDR2 SVGAGI. The CDR3 loop spans 14 amino acids. CDR3 sequence: CASSFRTGLETQYF. In DNA form, the CDR3 reads TGTGCCAGCAGTTTTCGGACAGGTCTAGAGACCCAGTACTTC.

This clone was detected only a few times. This chain joins TRBV10-1 and TRBJ2-7; D gene ambiguous. Germline-derived CDR1 and CDR2 are WNHNN and SYGVQD (reference sequence). The V end was cut by 6 bases, the J end by 7 bases, with 13 bases between. The CDR3 sequence is 12 residues long. In DNA form, the CDR3 reads TGCGCCAGCAGCCCGACGCTGGGGGAGCAGTACTTC. Protein: CASSPTLGEQYF.

The chain combines TRBV5-1 with TRBJ2-1; 11 positions agree with TRBD2. The CDR3 is 15 residues long. The trim removed 4 bases at V and 9 bases at J, leaving 9 bases unmatched. The germline gives CDR1 SGHRS, CDR2 YFSETQ. CDR3 loop: CASSANSGGASEQFF. The CDR3 nucleotides are TGCGCCAGCAGCGCGAATAGCGGGGGGGCCAGTGAGCAGTTCTTC.

The chain combines TRBV27 with TRBJ2-5; 8 nucleotides line up with TRBD2. Germline assignment: CDR1 MNHEY and CDR2 SMNVEV (reference sequence). This CDR3 spans 15 amino acids. Trimming at V came to 2 bases and at J to 2 bases, leaving 4 bases not matched to a gene. This chain's CDR3 is CASSLAGGSQETQYF. The CDR3 coding sequence is TGTGCCAGCAGTTTAGCGGGGGGATCACAAGAGACCCAGTACTTC.

The chain recombines TRBV5-1 with TRBJ1-3; a possible D gene is TRBD1 (5 bases). Per the germline V gene, CDR1 is SGHRS and CDR2 is YFSETQ. The CDR3 is made up of 18 amino acids. Trimming stripped 0 bases from V and 0 bases from J, with 16 bases between. Here the CDR3 reads CASSLESGPPLSGNTIYF. The CDR3 nucleotides are TGCGCCAGCAGCTTGGAGTCGGGGCCTCCGCTCTCTGGAAACACCATATATTTT.

CDR3 in DNA: TGCAGGGTCCGACAGGGCACTGAAGCTTTCTTT. This codes for CRVRQGTEAFF. J is TRBJ1-1 and V is TRBV20-1, with 7 bases fitting TRBD1. Germline V lookup: CDR1 DFQATT, CDR2 SNEGSKA (reference sequence). This CDR3 is built from 11 residues.

In this sample, this clone turned up once. Here the CDR3 reads CASSQQGHYNYGYTF. CDR3 bases: TGCGCCAGCAGCCAACAGGGACACTATAACTATGGCTACACCTTC. The gene calls are TRBV4-1 and TRBJ1-2; the D gene is possibly TRBD1 (6 bases). Between the trimmed V and J ends, which lost 2 bases and 1 base, there was a span of 11 bases. Germline loops: CDR1 MGHRA, CDR2 YSYEKL. The CDR3 sequence is 15 residues long.

This rearrangement joins TRBV19 to TRBJ2-7; D is possibly TRBD1 or TRBD2 (6 bases each). The CDR3 loop spans 16 amino acids. Trimming removed 0 bases at V and 0 bases at J, with 12 bases between. The germline V gene has CDR1 LNHDA and CDR2 SQIVND (reference sequence). CDR3 sequence: CASSIDGGGTSYEQYF. The CDR3 nucleotides are TGTGCCAGTAGTATAGATGGAGGGGGGACCTCCTACGAGCAGTACTTC.